A single sample gave rise to the 9 T cell receptor beta chains below, sequenced in a study of blood T cells in healthy people across ages. A second roughly 7 to 11 cycle PCR used barcoded and J-beta primers. TCRdb itself ran the 5' RACE reads through MiXCR, one entry per CDR3 protein. The sample holds about 1.1 million distinct CDR3 sequences, less than 45% seen once. Source material: blood. These receptors all come from a young man in good health.

This clonotype was seen a few times. This rearrangement joins TRBV12-5 to TRBJ2-1; TRBD2 matches at 7 bases. The CDR3 sequence is 13 residues long. Trimming cost V 3 bases and J 12 bases; bases outside gene matches: 8. From germline, CDR1 is LGHNT and CDR2 FRNRAP. CDR3 coding DNA: TGTGCTAGTGGTTTAGACCTAGCGGCCGGGCAGTTCTTC. Protein product: CASGLDLAAGQFF.

The chain couples TRBV12-3 or TRBV12-4 to TRBJ1-4, with unresolved D. The CDR3 is made up of 14 amino acids. The V end was cut by 7 bases, the J end by 8 bases, with 17 bases between. CDR3 in DNA: TGTGCCAGCACCCTGGCGCGGTCCCGCGAAAAACTGTTTTTT. Translated: CASTLARSREKLFF.

This clonotype was seen a handful of times. This rearrangement joins TRBV5-1 to TRBJ2-2, with D possibly being TRBD1 (6 bases). CDR3 length: 16 residues. CDR1 and CDR2 (germline): SGHRS, YFSETQ. V lost 0 bases and J lost 3, with 12 bases in between. CDR3 DNA: TGCGCCAGCAGCTTGGTCACAGGGACCTACACCGGGGAGCTGTTTTTT. Amino acid sequence: CASSLVTGTYTGELFF.

This clonotype occurred many times. This chain uses TRBV5-1 with TRBJ2-1, with 7 positions matching TRBD1. This CDR3 has 13 amino acids. From germline, CDR1 is SGHRS and CDR2 YFSETQ. The V gene end was trimmed by 5 bases and the J gene end by 8 bases; junction bases not matched to a gene: 7. CDR3 bases: TGCGCCAGCAGACTCTACAGGGGAGATGAGCAGTTCTTC. It translates to CASRLYRGDEQFF.

The J gene is TRBJ1-1, the V gene TRBV12-3 or TRBV12-4, with D perhaps TRBD1 (5 bases). With 7 bases removed from V and 4 bases from J, the gap between germline ends came to 13 bases. CDR3 size: 13 residues. The CDR3 is CASNRAGGTEAFF. The CDR3 coding sequence is TGTGCCAGCAACCGCGCGGGGGGCACTGAAGCTTTCTTT.

Comments on this clonotype: This clone may be a read error of a much larger clone one base away. The gene calls are TRBV7-2 and TRBJ2-3; TRBD2 aligns across 8 bases. Germline lookup yields CDR1 SGHTA and CDR2 FQGNSA. CDR3 length: 18 amino acids. V was pared by 5 bases and J by 3 bases, with 16 bases of the junction left unmatched. CDR3 in amino acids: CASSPSQTVAGRTDTQYF. CDR3 sequence (DNA): TGTGCCAGCAGCCCAAGCCAGACCGTAGCGGGGCGGACAGATACGCAGTATTTT.

This clonotype was counted a few times. The J gene is TRBJ1-6, the V gene TRBV4-1; D call uncertain. Trimming removed 0 bases at V and 7 bases at J, with 7 bases between. The CDR3 runs 14 residues. Germline V CDR1 and CDR2: MGHRA, YSYEKL. The CDR3 reads CASSQEIANSPLHF. The DNA for the CDR3 is TGCGCCAGCAGCCAAGAGATTGCGAATTCACCCCTCCACTTT.

The chain couples TRBV7-8 to TRBJ2-1, with a tentative D call TRBD2 (5 bases). There are 16 residues in the CDR3. The germline gives CDR1 SGHVS, CDR2 FQNEAQ. Trimming shortened V by 11 bases and J by 0 bases, and 20 bases separated the two germline ends. CDR3 region: CALGVEGSFSYNEQFF. As DNA, the CDR3 is TGTGCCCTCGGCGTTGAGGGTTCTTTCTCCTACAATGAGCAGTTCTTC.

V usage is TRBV6-5 and J usage is TRBJ2-5; 8 nucleotides agree with TRBD2. The germline gives CDR1 MNHEY, CDR2 SVGAGI. CDR3 length: 15 amino acids. Trimming took 3 bases from V and 3 from J; bases not matched to a gene: 6. CDR3 nucleotide sequence: TGTGCCAGCAGTTATGAGCGGGGGATAGAAGAGACCCAGTACTTC. Its protein is CASSYERGIEETQYF.